Listed below are T cell receptor beta chains from one sample, sequenced in a study of blood T cell repertoires in COVID-19. Profiling relied on immunoSEQ multiplex PCR, and the TCRdb table lists in-frame clones only, not all of them. The sample consists of around 300,000 clones, around 89% of them appearing once. Sequencing was performed on PBMCs or T cells enriched from blood (not recorded which). Receptors originate from a woman between 45 and 60 years old who had recovered from COVID-19. Each CDR3 is given with its conserved first and last residue. D genes are given only for firm matches. A clone size is listed for some rows: how often the clone was seen (once, few, many), or a class if it is expanded.

TRBV7-9	TRBJ2-1	TRBD2	NA	15	CASRRRTSGDNEQFF	TGTGCCAGCAGACGACGGACTAGCGGGGACAATGAGCAGTTCTTC
TRBV18	TRBJ2-1	NA	NA	15	CASSPPNGGHNEQFF	TGTGCCAGCTCACCACCTAACGGGGGACACAATGAGCAGTTCTTC
TRBV19	TRBJ2-7	TRBD1	NA	15	CASSMNGQGTYEQYF	TGTGCCAGTAGTATGAATGGACAGGGAACCTACGAGCAGTACTTC
TRBV6-2/TRBV6-3	TRBJ1-1	TRBD1	few	14	CASSDRGMNTEAFF	TGTGCCAGCAGTGACAGGGGCATGAACACTGAAGCTTTCTTT
TRBV7-3	TRBJ1-3	NA	NA	15	CASSSGLSSGNTIYF	TGTGCCAGCAGCTCTGGACTGAGCTCTGGAAACACCATATATTTT
TRBV19	TRBJ1-1	TRBD1	NA	15	CASSSWTGGRTEAFF	TGTGCCAGTAGTAGCTGGACAGGGGGCCGAACTGAAGCTTTCTTT
TRBV27	TRBJ2-1	NA	NA	12	CASSPTPREQFF	TGTGCCAGCAGTCCGACTCCGCGTGAGCAGTTCTTC
TRBV20-1	TRBJ1-5	TRBD1	NA	14	CSASYRGANQPQHF	TGCAGTGCTAGTTACAGGGGCGCCAATCAGCCCCAGCATTTT
TRBV10-1	TRBJ2-7	TRBD1	NA	14	CASSPGQGGREQYF	TGCGCCAGCAGTCCTGGACAGGGGGGGCGGGAGCAGTACTTC
TRBV30	TRBJ2-3	TRBD1	NA	17	CAWSPAGLATGTDTQYF	TGTGCCTGGAGTCCTGCAGGTCTTGCGACAGGGACAGATACGCAGTATTTT
TRBV1	TRBJ2-5	NA	NA	19	CTSSQDLSSGRANEETQYF	TGCACCAGCAGCCAAGATCTCTCTAGCGGGAGGGCCAACGAAGAGACCCAGTACTTC
TRBV19	TRBJ1-6	TRBD1	NA	15	CASSSQGGDNSPLHF	TGTGCCAGTAGTTCCCAAGGGGGCGATAATTCACCCCTCCACTTT
TRBV25-1	TRBJ1-6	NA	NA	15	CASSEYPGTDSPLHF	TGTGCCAGCAGTGAATATCCGGGTACGGATTCACCCCTCCACTTT
TRBV7-2	TRBJ2-7	NA	NA	13	CASSLGPSYEQYF	TGTGCCAGCAGCTTAGGGCCGTCCTACGAGCAGTACTTC
TRBV20-1	TRBJ2-1	TRBD2	NA	15	CSASRPSGMGNEQFF	TGCAGTGCTAGTCGGCCTAGCGGGATGGGCAATGAGCAGTTCTTC
TRBV28	TRBJ2-1	NA	NA	11	CASSPSREQFF	TGTGCCAGCAGTCCGTCACGGGAGCAGTTCTTC
TRBV5-1	TRBJ2-2	TRBD2	NA	13	CASSGTSGGELFF	TGCGCCAGCAGCGGGACTAGCGGTGGGGAGCTGTTTTTT
TRBV7-2	TRBJ2-1	NA	NA	15	CASSLVREPANEQFF	TGTGCCAGCAGCTTAGTCCGGGAACCCGCGAATGAGCAGTTCTTC
TRBV5-1	TRBJ2-2	NA	few	15	CASRGGVAITGELFF	TGCGCCAGCAGAGGAGGGGTTGCGATCACCGGGGAGCTGTTTTTT
TRBV11-2	TRBJ2-2	TRBD2	many	14	CASSLGTSTGELFF	TGTGCCAGCAGCTTAGGGACTAGCACCGGGGAGCTGTTTTTT
TRBV11-2	TRBJ2-1	NA	NA	12	CASSPARGEQFF	TGTGCCAGCAGCCCCGCTAGGGGTGAGCAGTTCTTC
TRBV5-5	TRBJ2-3	TRBD2	once	15	CASSFGLAGPDTQYF	TGTGCCAGCAGCTTCGGACTAGCGGGACCAGATACGCAGTATTTT
TRBV7-2	TRBJ2-1	NA	NA	13	CASSLTRAADIFF	TGTGCCAGCAGTCTCACGCGCGCGGCCGATATATTCTTC
TRBV28	TRBJ1-1	NA	NA	13	CASSLSPARARGF	TGTGCCAGCAGTTTATCCCCCGCCAGGGCCCGAGGTTTC
TRBV18	TRBJ2-7	NA	NA	14	CASSPDIALGEQYF	TGTGCCAGCTCACCAGATATAGCCCTCGGGGAGCAGTACTTC
TRBV30	TRBJ1-1	NA	NA	13	CAWSLTENTEAFF	TGTGCCTGGAGTTTGACAGAGAACACTGAAGCTTTCTTT
TRBV5-4	TRBJ2-7	NA	NA	14	CASRPPGSDYEQYF	TGTGCCAGCAGACCGCCGGGTTCCGATTACGAGCAGTACTTC
TRBV5-4	TRBJ1-1	TRBD1	NA	13	CASNGQGDTEAFF	TGTGCCAGCAATGGACAGGGCGACACTGAAGCTTTCTTT
TRBV7-8	TRBJ1-1	NA	NA	17	CASSLGVSRVRNTEAFF	TGTGCCAGCAGCTTAGGAGTTTCCCGGGTGCGGAACACTGAAGCTTTCTTT
TRBV3-1/TRBV3-2	TRBJ2-7	NA	NA	16	CASSPVDLGTSYEQYF	TGTGCCAGCAGCCCCGTGGACCTAGGGACATCCTACGAGCAGTACTTC
TRBV25-1	TRBJ2-1	TRBD2	NA	16	CASSVSGLAGPNEQFF	TGTGCCAGCAGTGTCTCTGGTCTAGCGGGCCCCAATGAGCAGTTCTTC
TRBV18	TRBJ2-7	TRBD1	NA	15	CASSARQGVAYEQYF	TGTGCCAGCTCGGCCCGACAGGGGGTCGCCTACGAGCAGTACTTC
TRBV11-2	TRBJ1-2	NA	NA	15	CASSLQRIPNYGYTF	TGTGCCAGCAGCTTACAGCGTATACCAAACTATGGCTACACCTTC
TRBV11-2	TRBJ2-7	TRBD2	NA	15	CASSPLAGAEYEQYF	TGTGCCAGCAGTCCCCTAGCGGGAGCTGAGTACGAGCAGTACTTC
TRBV5-8	TRBJ1-1	TRBD1	NA	15	CASSGTGGALTEAFF	TGTGCCAGCAGCGGGACAGGGGGCGCGTTGACTGAAGCTTTCTTT
TRBV3-1/TRBV3-2	TRBJ1-4	NA	NA	18	CASSRRYGGPASNEKLFF	TGTGCCAGCAGCCGCCGTTATGGAGGGCCCGCCTCTAATGAAAAACTGTTTTTT
TRBV2	TRBJ2-5	TRBD2	NA	14	CASSSGTMQETQYF	TGTGCCAGCAGTAGCGGGACTATGCAAGAGACCCAGTACTTC
TRBV5-1	TRBJ2-3	NA	NA	14	CASSTGGQTDTQYF	TGCGCCAGCAGCACTGGAGGACAGACAGATACGCAGTATTTT
TRBV27	TRBJ2-1	TRBD1	NA	16	CASRQIQGSSYNEQFF	TGTGCCAGCAGGCAAATACAGGGGAGCTCCTACAATGAGCAGTTCTTC
TRBV1	TRBJ2-3	NA	NA	19	CTSSRPGLAGGPRKHTQYF	TGCACCAGCAGCCGCCCGGGACTAGCGGGAGGGCCTCGGAAGCATACGCAGTATTTT
TRBV6-5	TRBJ2-7	TRBD1	NA	14	CASKTGTGGYEQYF	TGTGCCAGCAAGACCGGGACAGGGGGCTACGAGCAGTACTTC
TRBV28	TRBJ2-7	NA	once	14	CASSLFTNPSEQYF	TGTGCCAGCAGTTTATTCACGAATCCCAGCGAGCAGTACTTC
TRBV7-2	TRBJ1-5	NA	NA	15	CASSSYQAQGQPQHF	TGTGCCAGCAGCTCATACCAGGCTCAGGGTCAGCCCCAGCATTTT
TRBV27	TRBJ1-6	TRBD1	NA	17	CASAPTGESGYNSPLHF	TGTGCCAGCGCCCCGACAGGGGAATCGGGCTATAATTCACCCCTCCACTTT
TRBV5-3	TRBJ1-1	NA	NA	12	CARSLGRGRAFF	TGTGCCAGAAGCTTGGGGCGGGGTCGGGCTTTCTTT
TRBV11-1	TRBJ2-1	TRBD1	once	16	CASSSRGQGSYNEQFF	TGTGCCAGCAGTTCGAGAGGACAGGGCTCCTACAATGAGCAGTTCTTC
TRBV19	TRBJ1-2	NA	NA	15	CASRDRGSTSYGYTF	TGTGCCAGTCGCGACCGAGGATCGACTAGCTATGGCTACACCTTC
TRBV28	TRBJ1-6	TRBD1	NA	19	CASRAPGTAGGGYNSPLHF	TGTGCCAGCAGGGCTCCCGGGACAGCCGGTGGGGGTTATAATTCACCCCTCCACTTT
TRBV18	TRBJ1-4	TRBD1	NA	15	CASSPNTGGGEKLFF	TGTGCCAGCTCACCCAATACAGGGGGAGGTGAAAAACTGTTTTTT
TRBV3-1/TRBV3-2	TRBJ2-7	TRBD2	once	16	CASSQVVASGRYEQYF	TGTGCCAGCAGCCAAGTCGTGGCTAGCGGGAGATACGAGCAGTACTTC
TRBV29-1	TRBJ2-3	TRBD2	few	14	CSGVLAGKRDTQYF	TGCAGCGGGGTGCTAGCGGGGAAACGAGATACGCAGTATTTT
TRBV28	TRBJ1-2	TRBD1	NA	13	CASRGSTGSGYTF	TGTGCCAGCAGGGGTTCGACAGGGAGCGGCTACACCTTC